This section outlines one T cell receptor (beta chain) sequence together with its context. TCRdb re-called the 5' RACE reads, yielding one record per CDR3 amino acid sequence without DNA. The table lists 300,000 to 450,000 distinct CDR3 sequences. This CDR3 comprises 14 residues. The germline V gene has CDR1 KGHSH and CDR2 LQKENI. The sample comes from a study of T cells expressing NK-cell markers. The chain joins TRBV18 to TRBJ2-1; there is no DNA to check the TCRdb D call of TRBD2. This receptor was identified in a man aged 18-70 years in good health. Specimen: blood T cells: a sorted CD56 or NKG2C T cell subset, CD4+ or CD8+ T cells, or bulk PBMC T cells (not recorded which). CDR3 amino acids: CASSEGLSGNEQFF.